The present TCR beta chain was sequenced within a study of technical replicates of blood from a few donors. Per the germline V gene, CDR1 is SQVTM and CDR2 is ANQGSEA. The ends were cut back, 5 bases at V and 0 bases at J, with 11 bases in the middle. The CDR3 totals 13 residues. The protocol was immunoSEQ multiplex PCR, while the TCRdb copy is restricted to in-frame clones and leaves out a portion. The sample lists 70,000 to 85,000 clones, 92% occurring once. The receptor was isolated from a human donor in good health. The specimen was T cells isolated from PBMCs. The chain is built from TRBV29-1 and TRBJ2-7, with D perhaps matching TRBD1 (5 bases). CDR3 nucleotide sequence: TGCAGCGTTCGCCGACAGAACTCCTACGAGCAGTACTTC. Amino acids: CSVRRQNSYEQYF.